This record looks at one T cell receptor beta chain sequence and its context. The data were produced by immunoSEQ multiplex PCR, yet TCRdb's version contains in-frame clones alone and is incomplete. The data hold tens of thousands of clones, with over 80% observed a single time. V was pared by 1 base and J by 2 bases, with 6 bases of the junction left unmatched. The V gene's germline CDR1 is SGHRS and CDR2 YFSETQ. This CDR3 comprises 16 residues. This specimen comes from a study of T cells after somatic rescue of genetic block. Sequenced: peripheral blood mononuclear cells (PBMCs). This sequence was found in a woman aged 18-35 years. The chain recombines TRBV5-1 with TRBJ2-1; 7 nucleotides align to TRBD1. The CDR3 sequence is CASSLPVQGTYNEQFF. The CDR3, as DNA: TGCGCCAGCAGCTTGCCGGTACAGGGGACCTACAATGAGCAGTTCTTC. Full variable domain (rest looked up from reference TRBV5-1 and TRBJ2-1): KAGVTQTPRYLIKTRGQQVTLSCSPISGHRSVSWYQQTPGQGLQFLFEYFSETQRNKGNFPGRFSGRQFSNSRSEMNVSTLELGDSALYLCASSLPVQGTYNEQFFGPGTRLTVL.